Included here is one TCR beta chain sequence, with context. This clone was picked up one time. What this receptor recognizes is not known. The input lacks base qualities; no much larger clone sits a single base away. CDR1 and CDR2, looked up from the germline V gene, are SGHRS and YFSETQ. Spanning cysteine to phenylalanine, the CDR3 consists of 18 amino acids. The sequence is cut down to CDR3 DNA, 54 bases in frame from base 1. V and J lose 4 bases and 4 bases, and a span of 26 bases separates them. This sample stems from a study of blood T cell repertoires in COVID-19 (dated by TCRdb to 2019 to 2021). A note on the overall study: Samples covering the acute and convalescent phases of COVID-19 were provided by collaborators in the United States, Italy and Spain. The prospective study material was composed of cDNA or gDNA derived from T cells, B-cell-depleted T cells, or PBMCs. Subjects who had been exposed to COVID-19, were actively infected with it, or had recovered from it provided the deeply sampled blood TCRbeta repertoires that made up the dataset. The repertoires were made available in a free public database intended to serve as a resource for research on the immune response to SARS-CoV-2. Samples were obtained from the ongoing ImmuneRACE study (first 160 participants) and from 1,254 subjects provided by 6 global collaborators. A de-identified subject ID, COVID-19 status, age in years and sex were almost always included in the sample metadata. Where HLA class I and class II types were available, the types were taken from metadata supplied by the sample provider, not from assay-based typing.

The immunoSEQ Assay, a bias-controlled multiplex PCR, was used to amplify TCRbeta CDR3 regions from genomic DNA. The authors processed their data as follows. Nucleated cell counts per sample were estimated from amplification of reference gene primers within the assay. To quantify the absolute abundance of each unique TCRbeta CDR3 rearrangement, sequence reads were collapsed and filtered. Productive Simpson clonality was computed per sample as the square root of Simpson's diversity index over productive rearrangements. TCRdb obtained this table from immuneACCESS and retained in-frame rearrangements with V and J assigned. These tables miss some clones; where compared with another copy, unresolved V genes account for less than half of the shortfall, and the remainder is unexplained. The V and J calls and clone size were taken over from that table, and D and trimming were inferred from the DNA. The sample table records under 200,000 clones; roughly 84% of these occur just once. The top ten constitute over 15% of the sample.

Participants in the prospective study were enrolled through a virtual design, were aged roughly 18 to 100 years, and lived in about 25 United States geographic areas. To assign participants to cohorts, the prospective study relied on clinical history that participants themselves reported in a screening survey and a study questionnaire. ImmuneRACE Cohort 3 recovered participants were defined by two consecutive negative NP/OP PCR tests, healthcare professional clearance, or symptom resolution. In the prospective study, mobile phlebotomists collected whole blood, serum and a nasopharyngeal or oropharyngeal swab from each participant. Over a roughly two-month period, participants in the prospective study had the option of providing additional blood draws and questionnaires. Before DNA extraction, prospective study blood samples were shipped either frozen or at room temperature. What the work shows at the level of the full study, not this receptor alone: How much clinical and demographic metadata was included differed by source and by participant, and the metadata was provided uncurated.

The sequence links TRBV5-1 to TRBJ1-2; possibly the D gene is TRBD1, per 6 matching bases. The TCR comes from a man aged 60 to 75 who had recovered from COVID-19. The sequenced sample consisted of PBMCs or T cells enriched from blood (not recorded which). In nucleotide form, the sequence is TGCGCCAGCAGCCCAGCCCTTTCCCTCAGGGGTCTGGGCTATGGCTACACCTTC. It translates to CASSPALSLRGLGYGYTF.